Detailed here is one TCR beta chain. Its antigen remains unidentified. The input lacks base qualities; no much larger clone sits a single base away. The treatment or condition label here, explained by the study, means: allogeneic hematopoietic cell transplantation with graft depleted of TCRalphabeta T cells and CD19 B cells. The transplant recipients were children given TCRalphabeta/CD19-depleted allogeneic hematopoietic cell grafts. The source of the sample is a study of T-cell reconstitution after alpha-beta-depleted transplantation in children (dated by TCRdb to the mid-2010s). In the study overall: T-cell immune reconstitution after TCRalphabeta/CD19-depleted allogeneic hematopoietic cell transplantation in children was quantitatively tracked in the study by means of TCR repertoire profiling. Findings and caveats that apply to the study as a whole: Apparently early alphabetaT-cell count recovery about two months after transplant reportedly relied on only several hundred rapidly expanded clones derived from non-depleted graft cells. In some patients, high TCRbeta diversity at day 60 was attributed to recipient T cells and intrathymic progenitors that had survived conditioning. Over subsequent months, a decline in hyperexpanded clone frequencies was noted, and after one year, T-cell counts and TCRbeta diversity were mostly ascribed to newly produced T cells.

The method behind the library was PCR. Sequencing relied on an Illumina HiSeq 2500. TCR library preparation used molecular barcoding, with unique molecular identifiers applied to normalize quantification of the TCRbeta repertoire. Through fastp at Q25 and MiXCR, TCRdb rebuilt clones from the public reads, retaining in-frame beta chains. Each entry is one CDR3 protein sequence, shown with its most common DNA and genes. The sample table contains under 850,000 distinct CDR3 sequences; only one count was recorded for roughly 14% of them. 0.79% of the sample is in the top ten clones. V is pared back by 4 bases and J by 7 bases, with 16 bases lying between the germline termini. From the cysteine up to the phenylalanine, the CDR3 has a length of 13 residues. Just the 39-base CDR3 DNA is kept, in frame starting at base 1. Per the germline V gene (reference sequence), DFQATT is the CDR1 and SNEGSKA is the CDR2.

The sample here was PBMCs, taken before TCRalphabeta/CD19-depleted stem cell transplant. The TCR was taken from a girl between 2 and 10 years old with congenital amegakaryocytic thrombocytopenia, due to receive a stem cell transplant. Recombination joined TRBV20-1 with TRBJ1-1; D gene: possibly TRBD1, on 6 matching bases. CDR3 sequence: CSAIQGQESEAFF. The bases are TGCAGTGCTATTCAGGGGCAGGAGAGTGAAGCTTTCTTT.